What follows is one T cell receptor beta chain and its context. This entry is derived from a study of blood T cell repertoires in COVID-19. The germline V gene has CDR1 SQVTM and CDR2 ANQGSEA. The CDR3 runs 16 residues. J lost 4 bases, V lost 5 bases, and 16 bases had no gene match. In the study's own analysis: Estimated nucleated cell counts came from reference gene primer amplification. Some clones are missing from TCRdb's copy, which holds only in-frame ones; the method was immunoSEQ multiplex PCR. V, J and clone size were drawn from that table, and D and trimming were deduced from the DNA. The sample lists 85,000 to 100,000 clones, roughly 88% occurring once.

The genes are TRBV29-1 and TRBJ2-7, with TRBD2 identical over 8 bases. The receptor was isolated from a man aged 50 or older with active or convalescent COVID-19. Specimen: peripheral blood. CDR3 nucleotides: TGCAGCGTTAGTAAACCCGGGGGGGGGAACCCTTACGAGCAGTACTTC. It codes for CSVSKPGGGNPYEQYF.